This T cell receptor beta chain was identified in a study of T cells in localized non-small cell lung cancer. Study results and caveats: Heterogeneity cannot be ruled out, as sequencing used one tumor region only. Of the tissues analyzed, uninvolved adjacent lung showed maximal T cell clonality, greater than tumor. Those with higher blood T cell density had longer overall survival. Median roughly 57 top-100 tumor clones were shared with paired adjacent lung.

The sample holds a few counts of this clone. The antigen remains unidentified. The table came from immunoSEQ multiplex PCR; TCRdb's copy has only in-frame clones and leaves some out. The table shows 25,000 to 30,000 clones, with 92% occurring only once. The TCR comes from a woman aged 40-75 years with stage III lung adenocarcinoma. Sample: peripheral blood mononuclear cells, taken before any cancer treatment.

The CDR3 nucleotides read TGTGCCAGCAGTTCCCTGACAGGGGGAAGGGAAAAACTGTTTTTT. It yields the protein CASSSLTGGREKLFF. V gene TRBV28 combines with J gene TRBJ1-4; 9 nucleotides agree with TRBD1. This CDR3 is 15 amino acids long. The V gene's germline CDR1 is MDHEN and CDR2 SYDVKM. The ends lost 4 bases at V and 8 bases at J; junction bases unmatched: 8.